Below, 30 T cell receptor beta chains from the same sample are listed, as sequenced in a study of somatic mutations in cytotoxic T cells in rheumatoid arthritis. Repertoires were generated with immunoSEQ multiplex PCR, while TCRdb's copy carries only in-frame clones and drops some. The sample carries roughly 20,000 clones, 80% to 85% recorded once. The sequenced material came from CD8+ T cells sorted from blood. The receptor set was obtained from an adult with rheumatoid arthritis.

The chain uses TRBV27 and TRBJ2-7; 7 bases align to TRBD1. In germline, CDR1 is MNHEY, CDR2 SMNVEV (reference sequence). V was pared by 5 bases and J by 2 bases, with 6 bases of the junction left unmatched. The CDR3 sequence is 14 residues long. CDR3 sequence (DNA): TGTGCCAGCAGTCCCGGGGACAGTACCTACGAGCAGTACTTC. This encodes CASSPGDSTYEQYF.

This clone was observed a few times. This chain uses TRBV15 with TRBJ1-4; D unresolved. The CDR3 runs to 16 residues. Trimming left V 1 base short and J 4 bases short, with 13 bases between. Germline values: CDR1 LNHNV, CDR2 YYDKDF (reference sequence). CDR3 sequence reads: CATSRGWREGNEKLFF. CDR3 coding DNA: TGTGCCACCAGCAGAGGTTGGAGGGAGGGTAATGAAAAACTGTTTTTT.

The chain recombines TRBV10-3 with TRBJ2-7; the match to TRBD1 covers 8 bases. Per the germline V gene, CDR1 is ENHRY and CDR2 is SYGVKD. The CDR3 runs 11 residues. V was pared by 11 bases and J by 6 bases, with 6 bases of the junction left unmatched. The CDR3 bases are TGTGCCGTACAGGGGGAGGTCGAGCAGTACTTC. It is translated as CAVQGEVEQYF.

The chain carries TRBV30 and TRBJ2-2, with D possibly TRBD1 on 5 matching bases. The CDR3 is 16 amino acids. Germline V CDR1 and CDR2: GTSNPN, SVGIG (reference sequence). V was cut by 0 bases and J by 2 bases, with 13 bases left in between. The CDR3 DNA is TGTGCCTGGAGTGTACCTACAAGGGGCAACACCGGGGAGCTGTTTTTT. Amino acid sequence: CAWSVPTRGNTGELFF.

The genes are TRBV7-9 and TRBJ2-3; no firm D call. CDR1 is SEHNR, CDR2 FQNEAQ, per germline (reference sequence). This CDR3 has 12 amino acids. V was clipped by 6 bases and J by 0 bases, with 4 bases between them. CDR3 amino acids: CASSDSTDTQYF. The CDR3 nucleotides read TGTGCCAGCAGTGATAGCACAGATACGCAGTATTTT. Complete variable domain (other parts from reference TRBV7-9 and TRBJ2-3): DTGVSQNPRHKITKRGQNVTFRCDPISEHNRLYWYRQTLGQGPEFLTYFQNEAQLEKSRLLSDRFSAERPKGSFSTLEIQRTEQGDSAMYLCASSDSTDTQYFGPGTRLTVL.

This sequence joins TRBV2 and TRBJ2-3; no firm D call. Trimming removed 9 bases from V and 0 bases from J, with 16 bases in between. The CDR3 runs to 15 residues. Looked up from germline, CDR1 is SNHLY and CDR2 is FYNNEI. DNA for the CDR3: TGTGCCAGAGCCCCCGTGGCGGATAGCACAGATACGCAGTATTTT. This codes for CARAPVADSTDTQYF.

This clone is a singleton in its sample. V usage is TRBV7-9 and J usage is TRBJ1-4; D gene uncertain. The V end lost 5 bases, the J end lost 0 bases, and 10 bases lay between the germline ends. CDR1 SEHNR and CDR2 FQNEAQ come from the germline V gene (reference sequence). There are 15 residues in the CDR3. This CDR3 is CASSQGTATNEKLFF. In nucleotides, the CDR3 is TGTGCCAGCAGCCAAGGTACAGCAACTAATGAAAAACTGTTTTTT.

The CDR3 loop reads CAWGEETQYF. Here the CDR3 DNA reads TGTGCCTGGGGCGAGGAGACCCAGTACTTC. The chain joins TRBV30 to TRBJ2-5; D gene ambiguous. The V and J ends lost 5 bases and 5 bases respectively, with 6 bases between them. The CDR3 is made up of 10 amino acids. Germline loops: CDR1 GTSNPN, CDR2 SVGIG (reference sequence).

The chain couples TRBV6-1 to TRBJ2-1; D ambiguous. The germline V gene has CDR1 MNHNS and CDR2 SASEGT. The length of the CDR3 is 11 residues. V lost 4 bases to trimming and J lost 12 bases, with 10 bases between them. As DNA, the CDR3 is TGTGCCAGCAGTGTCTCGTCTTGGCAGTTCTTC. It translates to CASSVSSWQFF.

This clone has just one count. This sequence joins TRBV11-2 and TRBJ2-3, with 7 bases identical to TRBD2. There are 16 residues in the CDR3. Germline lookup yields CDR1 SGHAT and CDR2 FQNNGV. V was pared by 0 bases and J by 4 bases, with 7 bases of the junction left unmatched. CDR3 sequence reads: CASSLEGPGGADTQYF. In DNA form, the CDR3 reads TGTGCCAGCAGCTTAGAAGGGCCGGGGGGTGCAGATACGCAGTATTTT.

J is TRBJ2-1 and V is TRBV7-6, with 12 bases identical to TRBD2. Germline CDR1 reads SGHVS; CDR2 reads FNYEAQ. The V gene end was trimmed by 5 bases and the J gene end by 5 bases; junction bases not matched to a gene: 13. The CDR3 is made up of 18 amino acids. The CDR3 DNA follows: TGTGCCAGCAGCGTATTTCCGGGGACTAGCGGGCACCACAATGAGCAGTTCTTC. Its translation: CASSVFPGTSGHHNEQFF. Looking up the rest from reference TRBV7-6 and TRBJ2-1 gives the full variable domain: GAGVSQSPRYKVTKRGQDVALRCDPISGHVSLYWYRQALGQGPEFLTYFNYEAQQDKSGLPNDRFSAERPEGSISTLTIQRTEQRDSAMYRCASSVFPGTSGHHNEQFFGPGTRLTVL.

DNA for the CDR3: TGTGCCAGCAGTGAAGCGCTTCGGGGACGGTCTGGCTACACCTTC. It yields the protein CASSEALRGRSGYTF. The J gene is TRBJ1-2, the V gene TRBV2; D may be TRBD1 (5 bases). The germline V gene encodes CDR1 SNHLY and CDR2 FYNNEI. This CDR3 is built from 15 residues. Trimming cost V 0 bases and J 7 bases, with 15 bases left between them.

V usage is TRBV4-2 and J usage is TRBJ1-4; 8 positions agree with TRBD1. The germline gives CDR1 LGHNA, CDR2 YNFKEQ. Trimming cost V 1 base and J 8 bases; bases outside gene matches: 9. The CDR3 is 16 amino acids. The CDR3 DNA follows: TGTGCCAGCAGCCAAGCTACTCAGGGGGCAAGAGAAAAACTGTTTTTT. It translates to CASSQATQGAREKLFF.

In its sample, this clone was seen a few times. The CDR3 DNA follows: TGTGCTAGTGGTTTAGGACTGCCCCAGACCCAGTACTTC. Its protein is CASGLGLPQTQYF. The chain links TRBV12-5 to TRBJ2-5; the D gene is possibly TRBD2 (5 bases). V was clipped by 3 bases and J by 6 bases, with 11 bases between them. Germline loops: CDR1 LGHNT, CDR2 FRNRAP. The CDR3 has 13 amino acids.

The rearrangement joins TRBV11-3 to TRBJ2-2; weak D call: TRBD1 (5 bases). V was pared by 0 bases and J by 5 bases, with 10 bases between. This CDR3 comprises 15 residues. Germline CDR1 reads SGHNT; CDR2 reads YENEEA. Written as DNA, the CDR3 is TGTGCCAGCAGCTTAGATACTCAGGGAACCGGGGAGCTGTTTTTT. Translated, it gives CASSLDTQGTGELFF. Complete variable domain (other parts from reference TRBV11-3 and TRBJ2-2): EAGVVQSPRYKIIEKKQPVAFWCNPISGHNTLYWYLQNLGQGPELLIRYENEEAVDDSQLPKDRFSAERLKGVDSTLKIQPAELGDSAVYLCASSLDTQGTGELFFGEGSRLTVL.

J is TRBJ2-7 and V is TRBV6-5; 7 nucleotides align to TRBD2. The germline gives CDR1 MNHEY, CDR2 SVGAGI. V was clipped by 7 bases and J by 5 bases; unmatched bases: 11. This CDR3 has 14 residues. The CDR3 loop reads CASNKWEGLNEQYF. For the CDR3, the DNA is TGTGCCAGCAACAAGTGGGAGGGCCTGAACGAGCAGTACTTC.

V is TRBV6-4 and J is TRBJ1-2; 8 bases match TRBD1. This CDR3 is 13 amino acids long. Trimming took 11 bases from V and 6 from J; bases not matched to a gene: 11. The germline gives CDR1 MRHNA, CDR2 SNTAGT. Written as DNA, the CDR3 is TGTGCCTTGTCCTACAGGGGGTGGGATGGCTACACCTTC. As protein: CALSYRGWDGYTF.

CDR3 coding DNA: TGTGCCAGCAGCTTTGTCAGTGGGTCCTACAATGAGCAGTTCTTC. This sequence encodes CASSFVSGSYNEQFF. The chain employs TRBV5-4 and TRBJ2-1, with D unresolved. V shed 2 bases and J shed 1 base, with 10 bases lying between them. CDR1 and CDR2 from the germline V gene are SGHNT and YYREEE (reference sequence). The CDR3 has 15 amino acids.

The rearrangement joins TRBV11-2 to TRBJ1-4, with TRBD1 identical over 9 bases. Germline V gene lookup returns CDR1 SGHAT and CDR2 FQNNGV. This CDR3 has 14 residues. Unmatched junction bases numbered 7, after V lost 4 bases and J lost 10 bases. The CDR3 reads CASSSTGGEGKLFF. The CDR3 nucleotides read TGTGCCAGCAGCTCGACAGGGGGAGAGGGAAAACTGTTTTTT.

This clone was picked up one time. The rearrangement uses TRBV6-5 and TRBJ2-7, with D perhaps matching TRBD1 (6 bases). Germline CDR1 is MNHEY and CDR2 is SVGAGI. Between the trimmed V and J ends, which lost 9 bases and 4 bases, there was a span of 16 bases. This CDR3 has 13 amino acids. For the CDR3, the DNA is TGTGCCAGTCAAGACAGGTTCCAATACGAGCAGTACTTC. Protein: CASQDRFQYEQYF.

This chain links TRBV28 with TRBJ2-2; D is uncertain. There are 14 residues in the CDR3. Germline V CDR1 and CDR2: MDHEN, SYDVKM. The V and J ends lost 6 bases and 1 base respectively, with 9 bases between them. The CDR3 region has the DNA TGTGCCAGCAGCGTCGCGGAGAACACCGGGGAGCTGTTTTTT. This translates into CASSVAENTGELFF.

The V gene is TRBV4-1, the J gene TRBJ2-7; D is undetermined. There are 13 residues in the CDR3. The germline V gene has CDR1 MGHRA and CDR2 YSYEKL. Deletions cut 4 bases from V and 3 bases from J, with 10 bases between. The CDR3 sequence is CASSPTLRYEQYF. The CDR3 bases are TGCGCCAGCAGCCCCACGTTGCGCTACGAGCAGTACTTC.

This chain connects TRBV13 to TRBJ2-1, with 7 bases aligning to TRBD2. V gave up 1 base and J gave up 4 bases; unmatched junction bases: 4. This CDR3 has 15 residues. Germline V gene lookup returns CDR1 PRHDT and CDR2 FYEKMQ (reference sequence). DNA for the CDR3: TGTGCCAGCAGCTTAGAGGGAGGGTCATACAATGAGCAGTTCTTC. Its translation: CASSLEGGSYNEQFF.

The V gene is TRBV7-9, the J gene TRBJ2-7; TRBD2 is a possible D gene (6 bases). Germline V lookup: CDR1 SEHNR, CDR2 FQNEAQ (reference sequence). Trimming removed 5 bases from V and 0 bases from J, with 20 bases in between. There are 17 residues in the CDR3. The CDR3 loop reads CASSITSLVGGSYEQYF. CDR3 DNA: TGTGCCAGCAGCATAACTAGTCTCGTGGGGGGCTCCTACGAGCAGTACTTC. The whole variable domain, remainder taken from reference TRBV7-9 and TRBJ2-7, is DTGVSQNPRHKITKRGQNVTFRCDPISEHNRLYWYRQTLGQGPEFLTYFQNEAQLEKSRLLSDRFSAERPKGSFSTLEIQRTEQGDSAMYLCASSITSLVGGSYEQYFGPGTRLTVT.

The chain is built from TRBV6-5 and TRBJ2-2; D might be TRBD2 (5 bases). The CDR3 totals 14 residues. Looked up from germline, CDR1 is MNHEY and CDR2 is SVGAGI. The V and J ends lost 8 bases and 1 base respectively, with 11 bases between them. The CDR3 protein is CASGGPKNTGELFF. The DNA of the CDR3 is TGTGCCAGCGGAGGACCAAAGAACACCGGGGAGCTGTTTTTT.

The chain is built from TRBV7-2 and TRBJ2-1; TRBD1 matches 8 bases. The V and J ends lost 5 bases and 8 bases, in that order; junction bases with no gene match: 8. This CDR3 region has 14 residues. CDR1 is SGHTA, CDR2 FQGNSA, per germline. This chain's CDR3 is CASSPRTGWDEQFF. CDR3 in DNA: TGTGCCAGCAGCCCGAGGACAGGGTGGGATGAGCAGTTCTTC. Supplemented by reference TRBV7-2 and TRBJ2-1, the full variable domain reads GAGVSQSPSNKVTEKGKDVELRCDPISGHTALYWYRQSLGQGLEFLIYFQGNSAPDKSGLPSDRFSAERTGGSVSTLTIQRTQQEDSAVYLCASSPRTGWDEQFFGPGTRLTVL.

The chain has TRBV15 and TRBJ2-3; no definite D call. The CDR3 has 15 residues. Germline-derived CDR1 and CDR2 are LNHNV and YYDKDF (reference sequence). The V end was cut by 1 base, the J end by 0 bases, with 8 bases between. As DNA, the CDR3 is TGTGCCACCAGCAGAGTGGCGGCGAGCACAGATACGCAGTATTTT. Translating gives CATSRVAASTDTQYF.

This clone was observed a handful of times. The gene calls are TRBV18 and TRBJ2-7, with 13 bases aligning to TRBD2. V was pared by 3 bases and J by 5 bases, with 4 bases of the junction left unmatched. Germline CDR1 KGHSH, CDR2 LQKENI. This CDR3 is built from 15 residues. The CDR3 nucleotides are TGTGCCAGCTCACCGACTAGCGGGGGGCTGAACGAGCAGTACTTC. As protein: CASSPTSGGLNEQYF.

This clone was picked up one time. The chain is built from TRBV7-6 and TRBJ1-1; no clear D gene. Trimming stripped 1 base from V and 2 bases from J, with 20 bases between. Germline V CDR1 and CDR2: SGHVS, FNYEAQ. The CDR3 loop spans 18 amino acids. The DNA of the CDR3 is TGTGCCAGCAGCTTAGGAGCGATCGGTCCGACCCTAAACACTGAAGCTTTCTTT. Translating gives CASSLGAIGPTLNTEAFF.

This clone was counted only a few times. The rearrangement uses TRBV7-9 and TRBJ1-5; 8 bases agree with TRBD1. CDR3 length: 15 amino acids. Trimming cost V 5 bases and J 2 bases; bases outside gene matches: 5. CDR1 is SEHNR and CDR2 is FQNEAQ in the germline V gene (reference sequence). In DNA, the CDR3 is TGTGCCAGCAGCCCAGGGGGCGTTGGCAATCAGCCCCAGCATTTT. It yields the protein CASSPGGVGNQPQHF.